The 3 T cell receptor beta chains below all came from one sample that was sequenced in a study of T cell repertoires in cytomegalovirus infection. No antigen is known for these receptors. TCRdb re-called the reads through MiXCR, storing one row per CDR3 protein. The sample carries a few hundred thousand distinct CDR3 sequences, 30% to 40% recorded once. The material was cultured PBMCs, obtained from culture after CMV antigen stimulation. The receptors derive from a human donor in good health (CMV status not recorded). Some clones in this sample may be carry-over from other donors' samples.

This clonotype was observed at least ten times. V gene TRBV7-6 combines with J gene TRBJ1-1; no reliable D call. The CDR3 is 13 amino acids. In germline, CDR1 is SGHVS, CDR2 FNYEAQ. V was trimmed by 5 bases and J by 0 bases, leaving 7 bases between them. The CDR3 is CASSPSLNTEAFF. The CDR3 region has the DNA TGTGCCAGCAGCCCTAGCCTGAACACTGAAGCTTTCTTT.

This clonotype was observed a single time. This chain joins TRBV7-2 and TRBJ1-2, with 7 bases aligning to TRBD1. The germline CDR1 and CDR2 sequences are SGHTA and FQGNSA. The CDR3 extends over 14 amino acids. Losses at the gene ends were 3 bases for V and 4 bases for J; bases not matched to a gene: 5. The CDR3 bases are TGTGCCAGCAGCTTTCAACAGGGGCCCTATGGCTACACCTTC. This sequence encodes CASSFQQGPYGYTF.

This clonotype was observed many times. V usage is TRBV7-2 and J usage is TRBJ2-1; D unclear. The V gene's germline CDR1 is SGHTA and CDR2 FQGNSA. V was clipped by 0 bases and J by 2 bases, with 8 bases between them. The length of the CDR3 is 15 residues. The CDR3 reads CASSLAPITYNEQFF. In nucleotides, the CDR3 is TGTGCCAGCAGCTTAGCCCCGATAACCTACAATGAGCAGTTCTTC.